The 19 T cell receptor beta chains reported below all come from one sample, sequenced in a study of T cells in Graves' hyperthyroidism and ophthalmopathy. RNA transcripts gave rise to amplified TCR beta CDR3 regions. A first-round RT-PCR of the TCR CDR3 used the HTBI primer set. TCRdb ran MiXCR on the multiplex PCR reads and lists one entry per CDR3 protein. The repertoire has 500,000 to 650,000 distinct CDR3 sequences, about 45% of them found once; the top ten carry about two fifths. Material: peripheral blood or thyroid tissue (not recorded which). These receptors were taken from an adult woman with Graves' disease, either hyperthyroidism or ophthalmopathy (not recorded which).

This clonotype was seen only a few times. The chain joins TRBV28 to TRBJ1-2; a possible D gene is TRBD1 (5 bases). The CDR3 totals 14 residues. The germline V gene encodes CDR1 MDHEN and CDR2 SYDVKM. V lost 7 bases and J 3 bases, leaving 15 bases between the germline ends. This CDR3 reads CASTQGTGYYGYTF. The CDR3 DNA reads TGTGCCAGCACCCAGGGTACGGGGTACTATGGCTACACCTTC.

This clonotype was counted between two and nine times. The V gene is TRBV5-1, the J gene TRBJ1-6; 7 nucleotides line up with TRBD1. With 6 bases clipped from V and 11 bases from J, the junction kept 14 bases outside the gene matches. Germline CDR1 and CDR2: SGHRS and YFSETQ. The CDR3 sequence is 15 residues long. DNA of the CDR3: TGCGCCAGCACTACAGGGGCCGGCGGGGATCCACCCCTCCACTTT. Amino acids: CASTTGAGGDPPLHF.

This clonotype was seen many times. J is TRBJ1-1 and V is TRBV19; 11 nucleotides match TRBD1. The CDR3 contains 14 residues. Per the germline V gene, CDR1 is LNHDA and CDR2 is SQIVND (reference sequence). V shed 3 bases, J shed 4 bases, and the junction held 1 base outside the gene matches. CDR3 DNA sequence: TGTGCCAGTAGTATCGGACAGGGGGCCACTGAAGCTTTCTTT. This translates into CASSIGQGATEAFF.

This clonotype was observed many times. The chain links TRBV7-2 to TRBJ2-2; D remains ambiguous. V was cut by 3 bases and J by 1 base, with 9 bases left in between. CDR3 length: 15 residues. The germline V gene has CDR1 SGHTA and CDR2 FQGNSA. CDR3 in DNA: TGTGCCAGCAGCTTCTCGGCGATGAACACCGGGGAGCTGTTTTTT. It translates to CASSFSAMNTGELFF.

A word on this clonotype: Possible read error: a much larger clone is one base away. The chain recombines TRBV10-2 with TRBJ2-7; 7 nucleotides align to TRBD1. Germline V lookup: CDR1 WSHSY, CDR2 SAAADI. The CDR3 has 14 amino acids. CDR3 nucleotides: TGCGCCAGCAGATTAACAGGGGAATCCTACGAGCAGTGCTTC. Translating gives CASRLTGESYEQCF.

This sequence joins TRBV3-1 and TRBJ1-1; 8 bases line up with TRBD1. The CDR3 runs 13 residues. J lost 6 bases, V lost 7 bases, and 7 bases had no gene match. Germline lookup yields CDR1 LGHDT and CDR2 YNNKEL (reference sequence). The CDR3 is CASNQGARAEAFF. CDR3 coding DNA: TGTGCCAGCAACCAGGGGGCGAGGGCTGAAGCTTTCTTT.

This sequence joins TRBV9 and TRBJ2-7; D not certain. V dropped 2 bases and J dropped 0 bases, with 12 bases sitting between them. Germline CDR1 SGDLS, CDR2 YYNGEE. The CDR3 totals 15 residues. Here the CDR3 reads CASSVGRLSSYEQYF. CDR3 coding DNA: TGTGCCAGCAGCGTTGGGCGGTTGAGCTCCTACGAGCAGTACTTC.

This clonotype was recorded a few times. The V and J genes are TRBV2 and TRBJ1-1; TRBD1 is a possible D gene (6 bases). The CDR3 spans 15 residues. Deletions cut 6 bases from V and 1 base from J, with 15 bases between. Germline values: CDR1 SNHLY, CDR2 FYNNEI. The CDR3 DNA reads as TGTGCCAGCAGAGTAAGGGGGAGTGGGAACACTGAAGCTTTCTTT. Its protein product is CASRVRGSGNTEAFF.

This rearrangement joins TRBV5-1 to TRBJ2-7, with 11 bases aligning to TRBD2. The ends lost 3 bases at V and 2 bases at J; junction bases unmatched: 4. In germline, CDR1 is SGHRS, CDR2 YFSETQ. The CDR3 consists of 15 residues. Written as DNA, the CDR3 is TGCGCCAGCAGCTCAACTAGCGGGAGTCCCTACGAGCAGTACTTC. Its protein product is CASSSTSGSPYEQYF.

About this clonotype: The junction shows a germline mismatch at one end, possibly a read error. The J gene is TRBJ2-2, the V gene TRBV29-1; 10 nucleotides agree with TRBD2. The CDR3 covers 16 residues. From germline, CDR1 is SQVTM and CDR2 ANQGSEA. The CDR3 sequence: CSVGRTSGMNTGELLF. CDR3 sequence (DNA): TGCAGCGTTGGCAGGACTAGCGGCATGAACACCGGGGAGCTGCTTTTT.

In this sample, this clonotype turned up many times. This chain uses TRBV30 with TRBJ1-1; weak D call: TRBD1 (5 bases). The CDR3 is 12 residues long. Per germline, CDR1 GTSNPN and CDR2 SVGIG (reference sequence). V was pared by 0 bases and J by 11 bases, with 13 bases between. Here the CDR3 DNA reads TGTGCCTGGAGTGTACAGGCAGCCACGGCTTTCTTT. This translates into CAWSVQAATAFF. Using reference TRBV30 and TRBJ1-1 for the parts outside the CDR3, the full variable domain is SQTIHQWPATLVQPVGSPLSLECTVEGTSNPNLYWYRQAAGRGLQLLFYSVGIGQISSEVPQNLSASRPQDRQFILSSKKLLLSDSGFYLCAWSVQAATAFFGQGTRLTVV.

The V call is TRBV7-3, the J call TRBJ2-7; D not resolved. Trimming removed 5 bases at V and 2 bases at J, with 13 bases between. Per the germline V gene, CDR1 is SGHTA and CDR2 is FQGTGA. There are 14 residues in the CDR3. The CDR3 region has the DNA TGTGCCAGCAGCCCCCCCGGTGAACCCTACGAGCAGTACTTC. It translates to CASSPPGEPYEQYF.

The rearrangement uses TRBV19 and TRBJ2-7; 9 bases are shared with TRBD1. Germline-derived CDR1 and CDR2 are LNHDA and SQIVND (reference sequence). V dropped 3 bases and J dropped 0; count of bases not matched to a gene: 6. There are 16 residues in the CDR3. The CDR3 bases are TGTGCCAGTAGTATGAAGGGACAGGGTCCCTCCTACGAGCAGTACTTC. Translated: CASSMKGQGPSYEQYF.

This clonotype came up many times. This chain joins TRBV28 and TRBJ2-5, with 8 bases aligning to TRBD1. Germline V lookup: CDR1 MDHEN, CDR2 SYDVKM. V dropped 10 bases and J dropped 4; count of bases not matched to a gene: 8. This CDR3 spans 13 amino acids. DNA for the CDR3: TGTGCCACCGGGCCAGGGGGCAGAGAGACCCAGTACTTC. Translation: CATGPGGRETQYF.

This clonotype showed up many times. V and J are TRBV5-1 and TRBJ2-5, with a tentative D call TRBD1 (5 bases). There are 17 residues in the CDR3. V shed 0 bases and J shed 2 bases, with 17 bases lying between them. CDR1 is SGHRS and CDR2 is YFSETQ in the germline V gene. DNA of the CDR3: TGCGCCAGCAGCTTGGCCGCTGGACACCGCCTTCAAGAGACCCAGTACTTC. This gives the protein CASSLAAGHRLQETQYF.

This clonotype was observed a handful of times. The chain recombines TRBV9 with TRBJ1-6, with D perhaps TRBD1 (5 bases). This CDR3 contains 15 residues. V lost 0 bases and J 10 bases, leaving 14 bases between the germline ends. The germline CDR1 and CDR2 sequences are SGDLS and YYNGEE. Here the CDR3 reads CASSVDDTGGSPLHF. The CDR3 DNA reads as TGTGCCAGCAGCGTAGATGATACGGGGGGGTCACCCCTCCACTTT.

This clonotype was seen just once. The J gene is TRBJ1-3, the V gene TRBV12-3 or TRBV12-4; perhaps TRBD1 as D (6 bases). V was cut by 2 bases and J by 2 bases, with 16 bases left in between. The CDR3 covers 17 residues. The CDR3 sequence: CASSLLGGEGAGNTIYF. CDR3 in DNA: TGTGCCAGCAGTTTACTTGGGGGAGAGGGGGCTGGAAACACCATATATTTT.

The rearrangement uses TRBV7-2 and TRBJ2-7, with TRBD1 matching 12 bases. The CDR3 consists of 12 residues. Germline CDR1 is SGHTA and CDR2 is FQGNSA. Trimming at V came to 11 bases and at J to 12 bases, leaving 11 bases not matched to a gene. The CDR3 protein is CAGQLGDRGPYF. The CDR3 nucleotides read TGTGCCGGGCAATTGGGGGACAGGGGGCCGTACTTC.

This clonotype was recorded at least ten times. The chain employs TRBV29-1 and TRBJ2-5, with D perhaps assigned TRBD1 or TRBD2 (5 bases each). Trimming removed 8 bases at V and 5 bases at J, with 15 bases between. This CDR3 contains 12 residues. CDR1 is SQVTM and CDR2 is ANQGSEA in the germline V gene. CDR3 residues: CSSGPAGETQYF. In nucleotides, the CDR3 is TGCAGCTCGGGACCGGCCGGGGAGACCCAGTACTTC.